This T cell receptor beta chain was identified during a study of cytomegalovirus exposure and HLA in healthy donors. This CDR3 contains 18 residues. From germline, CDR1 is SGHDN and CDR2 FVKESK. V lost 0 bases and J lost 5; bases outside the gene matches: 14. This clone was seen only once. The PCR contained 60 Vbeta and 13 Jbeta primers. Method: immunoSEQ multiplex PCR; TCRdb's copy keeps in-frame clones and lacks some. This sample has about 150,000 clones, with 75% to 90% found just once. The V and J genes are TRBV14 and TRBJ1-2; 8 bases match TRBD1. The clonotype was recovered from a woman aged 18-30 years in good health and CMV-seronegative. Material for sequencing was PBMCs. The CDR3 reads CASSQDRGTGWGSYGYTF. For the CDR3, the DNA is TGTGCCAGCAGCCAAGATCGGGGGACAGGTTGGGGGAGTTATGGCTACACCTTC.